The 20 T cell receptor beta chains listed next were all sequenced from one sample in a study of regulatory T cells in long-lasting Graves disease. Building the TCR beta libraries relied on iRepertoire HTBI primers, and CDR3 regions underwent Arm-PCR. TCRdb re-analysed the multiplex PCR reads in MiXCR, keeping a single row per CDR3 protein. The sample includes around 470,000 distinct CDR3 sequences, 14% of them seen just once. Stated time point: newly diagnosed GD, antithyroid drugs for less than 3 months. Following extraction of RNA from PBMCs, that RNA was used to make the TCR library. The data were also submitted as part of a second study, on T cells in Graves' hyperthyroidism and ophthalmopathy.

The source material was peripheral blood mononuclear cells (PBMCs), sampled at new diagnosis, from a patient treated with antithyroid drugs. These receptors all come from a woman aged 50 to 60 with Graves disease.

This clonotype was detected ten times or more. The V and J genes are TRBV29-1 and TRBJ2-1, with D unclear. V lost 4 bases and J lost 7, with 20 bases in between. This CDR3 is 15 amino acids long. CDR1 SQVTM and CDR2 ANQGSEA come from the germline V gene. The CDR3 sequence: CSVGKQNGFGNEQFF. CDR3 bases: TGCAGCGTTGGAAAGCAGAACGGATTTGGGAATGAGCAGTTCTTC.

This clonotype was seen at least ten times. The rearrangement joins TRBV2 to TRBJ2-3, with 10 bases identical to TRBD2. The CDR3 runs 16 residues. Losses at the gene ends were 7 bases for V and 2 bases for J; bases not matched to a gene: 9. The germline gives CDR1 SNHLY, CDR2 FYNNEI. The CDR3 region is CASMPSGRGTTDTQYF. The CDR3 bases are TGTGCCAGCATGCCTAGCGGGAGAGGGACCACAGATACGCAGTATTTT.

There are many counts of this clonotype. The V call is TRBV12-3 or TRBV12-4, the J call TRBJ2-7, with D unresolved. The germline V and J ends were trimmed by 9 bases and 0 bases, with 15 bases remaining between them. This CDR3 contains 14 residues. CDR3 DNA sequence: TGTGCCAGTACCTCAGACCGCAACTCCTACGAGCAGTACTTC. It specifies CASTSDRNSYEQYF.

This clonotype was counted ten times or more. This chain connects TRBV27 to TRBJ2-5; perhaps TRBD2 as D (6 bases). Germline V gene data show CDR1 as MNHEY and CDR2 as SMNVEV (reference sequence). The CDR3 is 17 residues long. The V end was cut by 2 bases, the J end by 3 bases, with 19 bases between. The CDR3 DNA reads as TGTGCCAGCAGTTTACTCCCGATGGGTGCGGGAAAAGAGACCCAGTACTTC. Residues: CASSLLPMGAGKETQYF.

This clonotype appeared a few times. CDR3: CASSRGQTDTEAFF. The CDR3 nucleotides read TGTGCCAGCAGCCGGGGACAGACGGACACTGAAGCTTTCTTT. This chain joins TRBV3-1 and TRBJ1-1; 7 bases are shared with TRBD1. Germline V CDR1 and CDR2: LGHDT, YNNKEL (reference sequence). V shed 4 bases and J 3 bases; nucleotides not matched to a gene: 5. The CDR3 is 14 residues long.

This clonotype was observed at least ten times. The rearrangement links TRBV6-2 or TRBV6-3 to TRBJ2-1; 7 bases are shared with TRBD1. The germline gives CDR1 MNHEY, CDR2 SVGEGT. The CDR3 has 15 amino acids. J was trimmed by 0 bases and V by 6 bases; bases with no gene match: 5. CDR3 DNA sequence: TGTGCCAGCAGCGGGACAGCGAGCTCCTACAATGAGCAGTTCTTC. It is translated as CASSGTASSYNEQFF.

This rearrangement joins TRBV30 to TRBJ1-1; D remains unclear. The CDR3 runs 14 residues. From germline, CDR1 is GTSNPN and CDR2 SVGIG (reference sequence). Trimming took 0 bases from V and 3 from J, leaving 11 bases between them. CDR3 nucleotides: TGTGCCTGGAGTGTACCGGATGGCTACACTGAAGCTTTCTTT. Protein sequence: CAWSVPDGYTEAFF.

This clonotype was observed many times. The chain uses TRBV7-3 and TRBJ2-3; TRBD2 might be the D (5 bases). Germline-derived CDR1 and CDR2 are SGHTA and FQGTGA. The V end was cut by 1 base, the J end by 0 bases, with 14 bases between. CDR3 size: 17 residues. The CDR3 nucleotides are TGTGCCAGCAGCTTAAGTTTCGGAGCGGCTAGCACAGATACGCAGTATTTT. Its translation: CASSLSFGAASTDTQYF. Based on the CDR3 plus reference TRBV7-3 and TRBJ2-3, the full variable domain is GAGVSQTPSNKVTEKGKYVELRCDPISGHTALYWYRQSLGQGPEFLIYFQGTGAADDSGLPNDRFFAVRPEGSVSTLKIQRTERGDSAVYLCASSLSFGAASTDTQYFGPGTRLTVL.

There are a few counts of this clonotype. This chain joins TRBV6-2 or TRBV6-3 and TRBJ2-7, with TRBD2 matching over 7 bases. This CDR3 spans 13 amino acids. Trimming removed 5 bases from V and 3 bases from J; junction bases left unmatched: 4. Per the germline V gene, CDR1 is MNHEY and CDR2 is SVGEGT. CDR3 region: CASSVGGYYEQYF. The CDR3 nucleotides are TGTGCCAGCAGTGTCGGGGGGTACTACGAGCAGTACTTC.

For the CDR3, the DNA is TGTGCCAGCAGTCGGGGACTAGCGGGAGTAGATACGCAGTATTTT. Protein sequence: CASSRGLAGVDTQYF. The J gene is TRBJ2-3, the V gene TRBV3-1; 14 nucleotides line up with TRBD2. The CDR3 extends over 15 amino acids. The germline V gene encodes CDR1 LGHDT and CDR2 YNNKEL (reference sequence). V dropped 6 bases and J dropped 5; count of bases not matched to a gene: 4.

This chain links TRBV19 with TRBJ2-7, with 8 bases aligning to TRBD1. The CDR3 spans 15 residues. V lost 3 bases and J lost 3; bases outside the gene matches: 7. The germline V gene has CDR1 LNHDA and CDR2 SQIVND (reference sequence). CDR3 amino acids: CASSIVDRGGYEQYF. The CDR3 DNA is TGTGCCAGTAGTATCGTCGACAGGGGTGGCTACGAGCAGTACTTC.

The gene calls are TRBV19 and TRBJ1-6; 11 nucleotides agree with TRBD1. After removal of 7 bases from V and 9 bases from J, the junction contained 8 bases not matched to a gene. Germline assignment: CDR1 LNHDA and CDR2 SQIVND (reference sequence). CDR3 length: 15 residues. CDR3 in DNA: TGTGCCAGTACCAAGGACAGGGGGCTTGTTTCACCCCTCCACTTT. As protein: CASTKDRGLVSPLHF.

The rearrangement uses TRBV11-2 and TRBJ2-2; D remains ambiguous. Trimming shortened V by 1 base and J by 3 bases, and 6 bases separated the two germline ends. The CDR3 loop spans 14 amino acids. In germline, CDR1 is SGHAT, CDR2 FQNNGV. The CDR3, as DNA: TGTGCCAGCAGCTTAGCTAAAGACACCGGGGAGCTGTTTTTT. This codes for CASSLAKDTGELFF.

The chain combines TRBV20-1 with TRBJ1-5; TRBD1 might be the D (5 bases). The CDR3 spans 14 residues. Trimming cost V 6 bases and J 6 bases, with 18 bases left between them. Germline assignment: CDR1 DFQATT and CDR2 SNEGSKA (reference sequence). CDR3 in DNA: TGCAGTGCCGTAGGTGGGGGGGAGGTTCAGCCCCAGCATTTT. Translating gives CSAVGGGEVQPQHF.

This clonotype was seen a handful of times. The chain employs TRBV9 and TRBJ2-1; 9 nucleotides agree with TRBD2. The length of the CDR3 is 16 residues. Germline V gene sequence: CDR1 SGDLS, CDR2 YYNGEE. Losses at the gene ends were 4 bases for V and 0 bases for J; bases not matched to a gene: 5. The CDR3 DNA sequence: TGTGCCAGCAGCTATAGCGGGAGAGGCTCCTACAATGAGCAGTTCTTC. It encodes CASSYSGRGSYNEQFF.

This clonotype was seen repeatedly, ten times or more. The chain links TRBV6-1 to TRBJ2-7; D may be TRBD2 (5 bases). V was pared by 3 bases and J by 0 bases, with 12 bases between. There are 15 residues in the CDR3. CDR1 MNHNS and CDR2 SASEGT come from the germline V gene. The CDR3 protein is CASSDFPGSSYEQYF. In DNA form, the CDR3 reads TGTGCCAGCAGTGATTTTCCGGGGAGCTCCTACGAGCAGTACTTC.

This chain joins TRBV12-3 or TRBV12-4 and TRBJ2-1; 9 positions match TRBD2. Trimming took 2 bases from V and 9 from J; bases not matched to a gene: 8. The CDR3 contains 15 residues. CDR3 sequence reads: CASSLTAGGESEQFF. The CDR3 nucleotides are TGTGCCAGCAGTTTAACGGCGGGAGGGGAAAGTGAGCAGTTCTTC.

Ten or more counts support this clonotype. The chain combines TRBV3-1 with TRBJ2-7, with 9 bases aligning to TRBD2. V lost 1 base and J lost 6; bases outside the gene matches: 4. The germline CDR1 and CDR2 sequences are LGHDT and YNNKEL (reference sequence). The CDR3 runs to 14 residues. The CDR3, as DNA: TGTGCCAGCAGCCAAGGGACTAGCGCCTCCGAGCAGTACTTC. It translates to CASSQGTSASEQYF.

V and J are TRBV9 and TRBJ2-1, with 7 bases that match TRBD2. The J segment lost 2 bases and the V segment lost 0 bases, leaving 8 bases of the junction unmatched. Germline lookup yields CDR1 SGDLS and CDR2 YYNGEE. This CDR3 has 17 residues. The CDR3 DNA sequence: TGTGCCAGCAGCGTAGGTGTGCGGGAGTCCCCCTACAATGAGCAGTTCTTC. Protein product: CASSVGVRESPYNEQFF.

This clonotype showed up just a few times. The rearrangement links TRBV12-3 or TRBV12-4 to TRBJ1-5; D gene unclear. Trimming removed 6 bases from V and 5 bases from J, with 11 bases in between. The CDR3 has 13 amino acids. DNA of the CDR3: TGTGCCAGCAGCGTAGACGGTGATCAGCCCCAGCATTTT. Translating it yields CASSVDGDQPQHF.